These 24 T cell receptor beta chains came from one sample sequenced in a study of early T cells in non-severe SARS-CoV-2 infection (dated by TCRdb to the early 2020s). Libraries were prepared through 5' RACE. Instrument used: NextSeq 500. TCRdb reprocessing: public reads trimmed at Q25 with fastp, clones called with MiXCR, in-frame beta chains kept. CDR3 protein duplicates are merged, each entry listing the most common genes and DNA. For this sample the table gives about 64,000 distinct CDR3 sequences, of which about 12% were detected only once. The ten largest clones represent about 4.2% of the sample. Sequences were obtained from whole blood. Every receptor here comes from an adult who was a healthcare worker with PCR-confirmed SARS-CoV-2 infection or an uninfected control (not recorded which).

This rearrangement joins TRBV5-1 to TRBJ2-3, with D uncertain. Between the trimmed V and J ends, which lost 4 bases and 1 base, there was a span of 10 bases. Germline CDR1 reads SGHRS; CDR2 reads YFSETQ. This CDR3 is built from 14 residues. CDR3 amino acids: CASSPPPRTDTQYF. CDR3 DNA: TGCGCCAGCAGCCCGCCCCCGCGCACAGATACGCAGTATTTT.

This clonotype came up a few times. The J gene is TRBJ1-5, the V gene TRBV12-3 or TRBV12-4; D not certain. The V end was cut by 5 bases, the J end by 2 bases, with 16 bases between. The CDR3 consists of 16 residues. CDR3 bases: TGTGCCAGCAGTCCCGATTTCGTTGGGGGCAATCAGCCCCAGCATTTT. Translating gives CASSPDFVGGNQPQHF.

Only a few counts were recorded for this clonotype. The chain links TRBV20-1 to TRBJ1-5, with D perhaps matching TRBD1 (5 bases). V was shortened by 6 bases and J by 5 bases, with 20 bases between the two germline ends. This CDR3 spans 15 amino acids. Germline-derived CDR1 and CDR2 are DFQATT and SNEGSKA (reference sequence). The chain's CDR3 is CSATHSLLGDQPQHF. The CDR3 coding sequence is TGCAGTGCCACCCACAGTTTGCTAGGGGATCAGCCCCAGCATTTT.

The genes are TRBV5-1 and TRBJ2-5, with TRBD2 matching over 8 bases. The CDR3 is 15 amino acids. J lost 7 bases, V lost 4 bases, and 12 bases had no gene match. In germline, CDR1 is SGHRS, CDR2 YFSETQ. This chain's CDR3 is CASSSLGAGDGTQYF. As DNA, the CDR3 is TGCGCCAGCAGCAGCCTGGGAGCGGGGGACGGGACCCAGTACTTC.

At least ten counts were recorded for this clonotype. This sequence joins TRBV7-9 and TRBJ1-2; D may be TRBD1 (5 bases). CDR3 length equals 13 residues. V was pared by 8 bases and J by 6 bases, with 16 bases between. CDR1 is SEHNR, CDR2 FQNEAQ, per germline (reference sequence). CDR3 bases: TGTGCCAGCGTGGAGGGGTCATCTCATGGCTACACCTTC. It codes for CASVEGSSHGYTF.

In its sample, this clonotype was seen a few times. CDR3 region: CATSRVRRRERNYEQYF. The CDR3 region has the DNA TGTGCCACCAGCAGAGTAAGGCGGAGGGAAAGAAACTACGAGCAGTACTTC. The chain combines TRBV15 with TRBJ2-7, with D tentatively TRBD2 (6 bases). Germline V gene sequence: CDR1 LNHNV, CDR2 YYDKDF (reference sequence). Trimming removed 1 base at V and 3 bases at J, with 19 bases between. CDR3 size: 17 residues.

This clonotype was seen ten or more times. The V call is TRBV6-5, the J call TRBJ1-4, with D perhaps matching TRBD1 (6 bases). The germline CDR1 and CDR2 sequences are MNHEY and SVGAGI. Trimming left V 0 bases short and J 5 bases short, with 7 bases between. The CDR3 has 14 amino acids. CDR3 in amino acids: CASSYSQGNEKLFF. For the CDR3, the DNA is TGTGCCAGCAGTTACTCGCAGGGGAATGAAAAACTGTTTTTT.

This clonotype has more than one count but fewer than ten. The chain is built from TRBV18 and TRBJ1-3; 11 bases line up with TRBD1. V gave up 0 bases and J gave up 0 bases; unmatched junction bases: 4. Germline values: CDR1 KGHSH, CDR2 LQKENI. This CDR3 contains 18 residues. CDR3 bases: TGTGCCAGCTCACCACCCGGACAGGGGGCGAGCTCTGGAAACACCATATATTTT. Amino acids: CASSPPGQGASSGNTIYF.

V is TRBV7-2 and J is TRBJ2-3; 9 positions agree with TRBD1. Germline loops: CDR1 SGHTA, CDR2 FQGNSA. This CDR3 has 15 residues. V lost 1 base and J lost 3; bases outside the gene matches: 2. CDR3 DNA: TGTGCCAGCAGCTTAGGTGGGACAGGGACAGATACGCAGTATTTT. As protein: CASSLGGTGTDTQYF.

This clonotype was recorded many times. V usage is TRBV11-3 and J usage is TRBJ1-1; no clear D. Germline V CDR1 and CDR2: SGHNT, YENEEA. The V end lost 5 bases, the J end lost 6 bases, and 13 bases lay between the germline ends. CDR3 length equals 13 residues. The CDR3 DNA reads TGTGCCAGCAGCGTAGGAGGGTTTGCTGAAGCTTTCTTT. Amino acids: CASSVGGFAEAFF.

V usage is TRBV3-1 and J usage is TRBJ2-2; D is unresolved. CDR1 is LGHDT, CDR2 YNNKEL, per germline (reference sequence). V lost 4 bases and J 3 bases, leaving 9 bases between the germline ends. The CDR3 totals 14 residues. The CDR3: CASSRMGDTGELFF. The CDR3 DNA reads as TGTGCCAGCAGCCGCATGGGCGACACCGGGGAGCTGTTTTTT.

The chain is built from TRBV7-2 and TRBJ1-1, with 8 nucleotides matching TRBD1. V trimming: 5 bases; J trimming: 10 bases; junction bases outside the gene matches: 6. CDR1 and CDR2 from the germline V gene are SGHTA and FQGNSA. The CDR3 is made up of 12 amino acids. Written as DNA, the CDR3 is TGTGCCAGCAGCACAGGACAGGGAAGAGCTTTCTTT. Translating it yields CASSTGQGRAFF.

The chain is built from TRBV5-1 and TRBJ2-1; no clear D. The CDR3 covers 14 residues. The V gene lost 0 bases and the J gene lost 0 bases, with 4 bases spanning the gap. CDR1 is SGHRS and CDR2 is YFSETQ in the germline V gene. CDR3 DNA: TGCGCCAGCAGCTTGGACCCCTCCTACAATGAGCAGTTCTTC. It specifies CASSLDPSYNEQFF.

This clonotype was seen a handful of times. This chain connects TRBV7-3 to TRBJ2-2; perhaps TRBD2 as D (5 bases). Deletions cut 5 bases from V and 2 bases from J, with 9 bases between. Germline V gene data show CDR1 as SGHTA and CDR2 as FQGTGA. The CDR3 loop spans 14 amino acids. CDR3 nucleotide sequence: TGTGCCAGCAGCCTCGGGATTAACACCGGGGAGCTGTTTTTT. This gives the protein CASSLGINTGELFF.

To note about this clonotype: Possible read error: a much larger clone is one base away. V is TRBV7-6 and J is TRBJ1-2; TRBD1 agrees at 9 bases. V was pared by 7 bases and J by 7 bases, with 4 bases of the junction left unmatched. Looked up from germline, CDR1 is SGHVS and CDR2 is FNYEAQ. The CDR3 covers 12 residues. CDR3 nucleotides: TGTGCCAGCATGGGACAGGGAGTTGGCTACACCTTC. This translates into CASMGQGVGYTF.

In its sample, this clonotype was seen many times. This chain connects TRBV7-2 to TRBJ2-1; no definite D call. V was clipped by 1 base and J by 7 bases, with 11 bases between them. Looked up from germline, CDR1 is SGHTA and CDR2 is FQGNSA. The CDR3 is 14 amino acids. CDR3 in DNA: TGTGCCAGCAGCTTAGGGGGAAGTGTGAATGAGCAGTTCTTC. It codes for CASSLGGSVNEQFF.

The chain is built from TRBV12-2 and TRBJ1-1; TRBD1 is taken as the D call from the table, unchecked against the DNA. TRBV12-2 is a recognized pseudogene. The CDR3 covers 16 residues. CDR3 in DNA: TGTGCAAGTCGCCCCAGGGGTAGATCCTTGAACACTGAAGCTTTCTTT. It is translated as CASRPRGRSLNTEAFF.

This rearrangement joins TRBV6-4 to TRBJ2-3, with 9 bases that match TRBD2. After removal of 2 bases from V and 4 bases from J, the junction contained 1 base not matched to a gene. The CDR3 consists of 14 residues. Germline loops: CDR1 MRHNA, CDR2 SNTAGT. The DNA of the CDR3 is TGTGCCAGCAGTGACGGCGGGGGGGCAGATACGCAGTATTTT. Its translation is CASSDGGGADTQYF.

This clonotype appeared a few times. The V call is TRBV6-1, the J call TRBJ2-3; the D gene could be TRBD1 or TRBD2 (5 bases each). The CDR3 consists of 13 residues. Trimming left V 8 bases short and J 7 bases short, with 16 bases between. The germline V gene encodes CDR1 MNHNS and CDR2 SASEGT. CDR3 region: CASRDRRANTQYF. The DNA for the CDR3 is TGTGCCAGCCGGGACCGCCGAGCAAATACGCAGTATTTT.

The chain couples TRBV7-2 to TRBJ2-3; 8 bases are shared with TRBD2. Trimming removed 0 bases from V and 3 bases from J; junction bases left unmatched: 2. CDR1 and CDR2 (germline): SGHTA, FQGNSA. The CDR3 is 15 residues long. The CDR3 DNA follows: TGTGCCAGCAGCTTAGCTAGCGGGAAGACAGATACGCAGTATTTT. It specifies CASSLASGKTDTQYF.

The gene calls are TRBV12-3 or TRBV12-4 and TRBJ1-1; tentatively, D is TRBD1 (5 bases). The V end lost 5 bases, the J end lost 4 bases, and 11 bases lay between the germline ends. The length of the CDR3 is 13 residues. The CDR3 DNA sequence: TGTGCCAGCAGTCCTTCGACAGCCACTGAAGCTTTCTTT. This codes for CASSPSTATEAFF.

The chain combines TRBV5-1 with TRBJ1-2; D is undetermined. The germline CDR1 and CDR2 sequences are SGHRS and YFSETQ. V was trimmed by 3 bases and J by 3 bases, leaving 9 bases between them. The CDR3 has 13 amino acids. Here the CDR3 reads CASSSDGDYGYTF. The CDR3 DNA sequence: TGCGCCAGCAGCTCAGACGGGGACTATGGCTACACCTTC.

This clonotype was picked up many times. The chain combines TRBV6-2 or TRBV6-3 with TRBJ1-5; D uncertain. V lost 10 bases, J lost 6 bases, and 13 bases lay in between. Germline values: CDR1 MNHEY, CDR2 SVGEGT. The CDR3 extends over 12 amino acids. The CDR3 loop reads CATEDGVQPQHF. The CDR3 DNA reads as TGTGCCACCGAAGACGGAGTTCAGCCCCAGCATTTT.

The chain joins TRBV7-2 to TRBJ2-6, with D possibly matching TRBD2 (6 bases). This CDR3 spans 18 amino acids. Trimming shortened V by 5 bases and J by 0 bases, and 17 bases separated the two germline ends. The germline V gene has CDR1 SGHTA and CDR2 FQGNSA. DNA for the CDR3: TGTGCCAGCAGCCTTATGATTAGCGGACCCTCTGGGGCCAACGTCCTGACTTTC. It is translated as CASSLMISGPSGANVLTF.